This TCR beta chain was captured by sequencing in a study of response to subunit inactivated influenza vaccine. Findings and caveats of the study: Authors suggested each seasonal influenza vaccination recruits few new T cells.

A few counts support this clonotype. Its antigen is currently unknown. V lost 4 bases, J lost 6 bases, and 23 bases stayed unmatched. Germline assignment: CDR1 LGHDT and CDR2 YNNKEL (reference sequence). The CDR3 runs 20 residues. MiXCR, applied by TCRdb to the RT-PCR reads, yields one record per CDR3 protein. The sample shows approximately 500,000 distinct CDR3 sequences, less than 15% of them seen only once. This specimen was PBMCs from blood, taken about 12 days after vaccination. The source of this sequence is a man aged 50-59 years who received an inactivated influenza vaccine. The chain uses TRBV3-1 and TRBJ2-3; 9 bases agree with TRBD2. The CDR3 nucleotides read TGTGCCAGCAGCCCTCGGGGTAGCGGGAGAAATTTCGGGGCAAGGGATACGCAGTATTTT. It translates to CASSPRGSGRNFGARDTQYF.